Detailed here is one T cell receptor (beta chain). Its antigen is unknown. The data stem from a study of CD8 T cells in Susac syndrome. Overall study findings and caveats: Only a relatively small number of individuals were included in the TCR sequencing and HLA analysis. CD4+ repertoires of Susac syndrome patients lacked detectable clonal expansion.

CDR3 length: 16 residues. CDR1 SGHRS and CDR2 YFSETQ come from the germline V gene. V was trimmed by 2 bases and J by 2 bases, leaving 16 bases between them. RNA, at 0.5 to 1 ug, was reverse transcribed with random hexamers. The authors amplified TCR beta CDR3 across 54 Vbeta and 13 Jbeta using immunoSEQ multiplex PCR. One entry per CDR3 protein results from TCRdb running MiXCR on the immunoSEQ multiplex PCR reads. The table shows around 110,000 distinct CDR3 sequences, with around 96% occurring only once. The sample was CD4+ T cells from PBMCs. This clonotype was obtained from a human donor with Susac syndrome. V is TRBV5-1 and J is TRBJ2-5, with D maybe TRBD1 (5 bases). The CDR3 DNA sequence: TGCGCCAGCAGCTTAAACGGCAGGGTCCCTCAAGAGACCCAGTACTTC. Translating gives CASSLNGRVPQETQYF.